This T cell receptor beta chain was obtained from a study of T cell responses to AZD1222 COVID-19 vaccine. The germline gives CDR1 MNHEY, CDR2 SVGAGI. The CDR3 is 15 residues long. The V gene lost 8 bases and the J gene lost 0 bases, with 14 bases spanning the gap. Whole-study results and caveats: Two AZD1222 doses significantly raised spike-specific TCR breadth and depth over controls. Targeting of unmutated variant regions was reportedly seen in nearly half of spike-specific TCRs.

Libraries were prepared by immunoSEQ multiplex PCR; TCRdb keeps only in-frame clonotypes and omits some of them. The sample yields about 200,000 clones, approximately 94% seen once. Note on this clone: Its antigen is undetermined.

The sequence came from an adult who received the MenACWY meningococcal vaccine as a control. V usage is TRBV6-5 and J usage is TRBJ1-3, with unresolved D. Sample: peripheral blood, taken 28 days after the second dose of the MenACWY control vaccine. The CDR3 loop is CASLGSGPSGNTIYF. CDR3 sequence (DNA): TGTGCCAGCTTGGGTTCCGGACCCTCTGGAAACACCATATATTTT.